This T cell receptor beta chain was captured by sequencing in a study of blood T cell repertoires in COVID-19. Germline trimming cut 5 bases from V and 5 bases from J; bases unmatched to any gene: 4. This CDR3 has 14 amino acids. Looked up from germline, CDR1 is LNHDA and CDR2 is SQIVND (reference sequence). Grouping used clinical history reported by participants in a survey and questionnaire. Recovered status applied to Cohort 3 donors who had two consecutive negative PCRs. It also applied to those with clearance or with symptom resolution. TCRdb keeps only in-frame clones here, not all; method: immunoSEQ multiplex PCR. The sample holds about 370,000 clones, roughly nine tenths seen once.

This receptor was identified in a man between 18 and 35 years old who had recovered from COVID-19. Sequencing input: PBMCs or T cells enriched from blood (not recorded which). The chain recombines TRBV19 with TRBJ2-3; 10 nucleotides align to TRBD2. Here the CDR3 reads CASSSSGSGDTQYF. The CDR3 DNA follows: TGTGCCAGTAGTTCTAGCGGGAGTGGAGATACGCAGTATTTT.